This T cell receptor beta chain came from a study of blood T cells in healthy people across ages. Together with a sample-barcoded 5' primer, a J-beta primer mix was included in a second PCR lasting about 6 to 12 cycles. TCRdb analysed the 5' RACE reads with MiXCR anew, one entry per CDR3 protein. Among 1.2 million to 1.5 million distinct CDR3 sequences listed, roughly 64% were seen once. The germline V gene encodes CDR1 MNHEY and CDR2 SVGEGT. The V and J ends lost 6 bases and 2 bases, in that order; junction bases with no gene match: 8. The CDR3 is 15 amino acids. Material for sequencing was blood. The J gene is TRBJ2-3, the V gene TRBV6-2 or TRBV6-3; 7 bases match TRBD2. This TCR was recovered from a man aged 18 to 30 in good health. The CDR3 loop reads CASSQTSRNTDTQYF. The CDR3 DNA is TGTGCCAGCAGCCAGACTAGCCGAAACACAGATACGCAGTATTTT.